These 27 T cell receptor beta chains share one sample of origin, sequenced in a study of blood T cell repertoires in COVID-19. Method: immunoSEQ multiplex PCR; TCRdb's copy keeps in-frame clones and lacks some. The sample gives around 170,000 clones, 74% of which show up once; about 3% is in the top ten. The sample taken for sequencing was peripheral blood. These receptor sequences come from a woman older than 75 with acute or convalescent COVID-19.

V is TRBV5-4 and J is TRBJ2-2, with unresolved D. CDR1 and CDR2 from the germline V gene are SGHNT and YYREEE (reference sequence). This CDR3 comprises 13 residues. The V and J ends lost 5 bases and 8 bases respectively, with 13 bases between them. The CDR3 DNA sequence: TGTGCCAGCAGAGTATTCCAGATGGGGGAGCTGTTTTTT. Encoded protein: CASRVFQMGELFF.

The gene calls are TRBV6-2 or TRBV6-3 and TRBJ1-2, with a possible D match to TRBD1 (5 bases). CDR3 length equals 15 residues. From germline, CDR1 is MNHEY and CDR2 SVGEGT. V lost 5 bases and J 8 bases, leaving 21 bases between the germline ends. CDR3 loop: CASSLPGSAGGGYTF. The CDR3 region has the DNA TGTGCCAGCAGTCTTCCCGGGTCAGCCGGGGGAGGCTACACCTTC.

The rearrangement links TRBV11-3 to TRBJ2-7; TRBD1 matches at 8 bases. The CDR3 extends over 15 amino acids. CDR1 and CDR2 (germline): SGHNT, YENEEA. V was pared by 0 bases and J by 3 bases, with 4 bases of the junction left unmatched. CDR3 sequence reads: CASSLEGQGFYEQYF. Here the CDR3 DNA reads TGTGCCAGCAGCTTAGAAGGACAGGGATTCTACGAGCAGTACTTC.

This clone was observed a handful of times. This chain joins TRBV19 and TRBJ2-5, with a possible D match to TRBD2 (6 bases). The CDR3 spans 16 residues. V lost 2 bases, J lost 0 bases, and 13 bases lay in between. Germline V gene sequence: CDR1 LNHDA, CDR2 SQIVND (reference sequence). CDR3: CASSIRGGWYQETQYF. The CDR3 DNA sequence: TGTGCCAGTAGTATAAGGGGAGGTTGGTACCAAGAGACCCAGTACTTC.

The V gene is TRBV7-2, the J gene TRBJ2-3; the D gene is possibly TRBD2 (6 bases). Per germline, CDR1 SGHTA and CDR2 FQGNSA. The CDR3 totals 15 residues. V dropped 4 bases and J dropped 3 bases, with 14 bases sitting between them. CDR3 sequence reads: CASSSLQEGTDTQYF. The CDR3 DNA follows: TGTGCCAGCAGCTCACTACAGGAGGGAACAGATACGCAGTATTTT.

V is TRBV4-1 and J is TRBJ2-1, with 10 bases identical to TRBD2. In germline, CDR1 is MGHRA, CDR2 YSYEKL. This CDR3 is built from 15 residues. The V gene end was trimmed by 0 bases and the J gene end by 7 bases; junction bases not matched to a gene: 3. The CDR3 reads CASSQDSGRRNEQFF. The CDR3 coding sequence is TGCGCCAGCAGCCAAGATAGCGGGAGGAGAAATGAGCAGTTCTTC.

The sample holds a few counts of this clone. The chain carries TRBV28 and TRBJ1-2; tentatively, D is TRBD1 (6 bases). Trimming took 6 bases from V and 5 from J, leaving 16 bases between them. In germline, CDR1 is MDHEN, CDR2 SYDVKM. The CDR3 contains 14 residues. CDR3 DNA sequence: TGTGCCAGCAGACTAACCACAGGGTGGTATGGCTACACCTTC. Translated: CASRLTTGWYGYTF.

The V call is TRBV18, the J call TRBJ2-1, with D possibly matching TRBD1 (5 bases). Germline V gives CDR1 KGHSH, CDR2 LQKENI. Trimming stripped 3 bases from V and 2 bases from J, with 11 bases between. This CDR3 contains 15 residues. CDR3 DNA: TGTGCCAGCTCACCCGAAGGGGAAGCCTACAATGAGCAGTTCTTC. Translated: CASSPEGEAYNEQFF.

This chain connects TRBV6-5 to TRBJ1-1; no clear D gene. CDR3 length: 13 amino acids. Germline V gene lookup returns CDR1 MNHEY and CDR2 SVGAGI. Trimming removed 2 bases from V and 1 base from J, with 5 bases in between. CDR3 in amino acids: CASSYGQNTEAFF. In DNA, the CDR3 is TGTGCCAGCAGTTACGGGCAGAACACTGAAGCTTTCTTT.

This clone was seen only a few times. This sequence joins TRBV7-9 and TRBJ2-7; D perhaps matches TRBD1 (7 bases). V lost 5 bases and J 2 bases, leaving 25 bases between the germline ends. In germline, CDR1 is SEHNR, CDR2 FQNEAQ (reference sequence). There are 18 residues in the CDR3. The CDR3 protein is CASSRAPNQGGLTYEQYF. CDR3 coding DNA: TGTGCCAGCAGCCGGGCACCCAACCAGGGGGGCTTAACCTACGAGCAGTACTTC.

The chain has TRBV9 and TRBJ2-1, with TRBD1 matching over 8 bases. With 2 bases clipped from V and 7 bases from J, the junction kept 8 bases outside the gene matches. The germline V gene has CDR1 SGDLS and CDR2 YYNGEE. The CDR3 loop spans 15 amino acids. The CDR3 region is CASSVQGALRNEQFF. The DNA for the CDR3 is TGTGCCAGCAGCGTTCAGGGGGCTTTAAGAAATGAGCAGTTCTTC.

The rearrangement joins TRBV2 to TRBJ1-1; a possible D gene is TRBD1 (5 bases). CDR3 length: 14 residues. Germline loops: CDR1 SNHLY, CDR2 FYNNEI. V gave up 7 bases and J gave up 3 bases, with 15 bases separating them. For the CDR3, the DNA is TGTGCCAGCACTGTGACAGACCCATACACTGAAGCTTTCTTT. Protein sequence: CASTVTDPYTEAFF.

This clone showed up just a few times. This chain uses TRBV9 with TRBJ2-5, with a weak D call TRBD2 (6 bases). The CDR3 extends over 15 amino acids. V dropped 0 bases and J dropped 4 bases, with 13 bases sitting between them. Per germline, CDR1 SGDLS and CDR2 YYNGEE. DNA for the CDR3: TGTGCCAGCAGCGTAGGGGTAGCGGTGACAGAGACCCAGTACTTC. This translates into CASSVGVAVTETQYF.

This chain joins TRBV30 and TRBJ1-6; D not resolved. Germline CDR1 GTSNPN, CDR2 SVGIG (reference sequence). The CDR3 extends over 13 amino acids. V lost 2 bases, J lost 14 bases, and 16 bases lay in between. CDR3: CAWSPRRAGALHF. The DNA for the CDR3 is TGTGCCTGGAGTCCTCGGCGGGCTGGGGCCCTCCACTTT.

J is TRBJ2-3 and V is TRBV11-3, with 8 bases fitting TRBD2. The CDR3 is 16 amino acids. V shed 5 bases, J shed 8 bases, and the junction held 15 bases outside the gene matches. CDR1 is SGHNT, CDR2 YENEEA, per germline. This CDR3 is CASSRGGTSFPGTQYF. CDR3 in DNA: TGTGCCAGCAGCAGAGGAGGGACTAGTTTCCCCGGTACGCAGTATTTT.

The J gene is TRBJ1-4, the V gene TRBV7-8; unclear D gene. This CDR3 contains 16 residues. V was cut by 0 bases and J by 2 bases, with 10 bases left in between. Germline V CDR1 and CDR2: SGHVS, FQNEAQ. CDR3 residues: CASSLATGSTNEKLFF. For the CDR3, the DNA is TGTGCCAGCAGCTTAGCGACGGGGTCGACTAATGAAAAACTGTTTTTT.

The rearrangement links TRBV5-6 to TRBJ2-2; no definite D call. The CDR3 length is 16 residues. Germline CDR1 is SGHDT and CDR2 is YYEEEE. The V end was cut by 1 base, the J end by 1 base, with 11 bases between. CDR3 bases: TGTGCCAGCAGCTTGTTCGGTCGAAAGAACACCGGGGAGCTGTTTTTT. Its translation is CASSLFGRKNTGELFF. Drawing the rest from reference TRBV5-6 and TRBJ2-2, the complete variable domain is DAGVTQSPTHLIKTRGQQVTLRCSPKSGHDTVSWYQQALGQGPQFIFQYYEEEERQRGNFPDRFSGHQFPNYSSELNVNALLLGDSALYLCASSLFGRKNTGELFFGEGSRLTVL.

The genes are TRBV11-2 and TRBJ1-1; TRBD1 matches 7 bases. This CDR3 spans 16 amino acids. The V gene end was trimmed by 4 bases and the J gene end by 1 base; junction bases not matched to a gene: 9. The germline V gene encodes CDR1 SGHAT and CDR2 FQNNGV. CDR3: CASSSLRGPPNTEAFF. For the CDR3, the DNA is TGTGCCAGCAGCTCCTTAAGGGGGCCACCGAACACTGAAGCTTTCTTT.

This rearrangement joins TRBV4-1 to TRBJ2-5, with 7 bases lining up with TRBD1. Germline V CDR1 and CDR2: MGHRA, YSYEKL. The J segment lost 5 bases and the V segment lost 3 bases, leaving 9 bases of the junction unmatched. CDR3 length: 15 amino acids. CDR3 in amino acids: CASSHLRQGDETQYF. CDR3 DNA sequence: TGCGCCAGCAGCCACCTTAGACAGGGAGACGAGACCCAGTACTTC.

In DNA, the CDR3 is TGTGCCAGCACCAAGGGAGGGGTCCCTCTCACAGATACGCAGTATTTT. Amino acids: CASTKGGVPLTDTQYF. V and J are TRBV28 and TRBJ2-3; 7 positions agree with TRBD2. This CDR3 is 16 amino acids long. The junction had 12 bases not matched to a gene; V was cut back by 7 bases and J by 2 bases. Germline V CDR1 and CDR2: MDHEN, SYDVKM. The whole variable domain, filled in from reference TRBV28 and TRBJ2-3, reads DVKVTQSSRYLVKRTGEKVFLECVQDMDHENMFWYRQDPGLGLRLIYFSYDVKMKEKGDIPEGYSVSREKKERFSLILESASTNQTSMYLCASTKGGVPLTDTQYFGPGTRLTVL.

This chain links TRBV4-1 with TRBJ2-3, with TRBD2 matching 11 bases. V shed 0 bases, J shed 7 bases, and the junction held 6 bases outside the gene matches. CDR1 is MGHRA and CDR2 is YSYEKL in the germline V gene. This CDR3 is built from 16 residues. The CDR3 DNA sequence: TGCGCCAGCAGCCAAGAGGGGTTAGCGGGAGGGTATACGCAGTATTTT. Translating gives CASSQEGLAGGYTQYF.

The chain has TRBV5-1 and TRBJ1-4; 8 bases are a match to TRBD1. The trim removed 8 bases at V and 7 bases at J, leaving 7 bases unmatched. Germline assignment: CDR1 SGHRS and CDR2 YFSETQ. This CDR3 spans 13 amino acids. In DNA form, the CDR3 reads TGCGCCAGTCACAGGGGGGAAGGTGAAAAACTGTTTTTT. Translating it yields CASHRGEGEKLFF. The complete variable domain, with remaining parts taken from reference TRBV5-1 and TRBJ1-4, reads KAGVTQTPRYLIKTRGQQVTLSCSPISGHRSVSWYQQTPGQGLQFLFEYFSETQRNKGNFPGRFSGRQFSNSRSEMNVSTLELGDSALYLCASHRGEGEKLFFGSGTQLSVL.

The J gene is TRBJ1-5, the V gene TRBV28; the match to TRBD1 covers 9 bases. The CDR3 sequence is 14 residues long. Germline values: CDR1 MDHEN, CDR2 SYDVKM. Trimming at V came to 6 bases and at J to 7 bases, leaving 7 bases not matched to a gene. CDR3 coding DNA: TGTGCCAGCAGGTCCGGGACAGGGTCCCAGCCCCAGCATTTT. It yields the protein CASRSGTGSQPQHF.

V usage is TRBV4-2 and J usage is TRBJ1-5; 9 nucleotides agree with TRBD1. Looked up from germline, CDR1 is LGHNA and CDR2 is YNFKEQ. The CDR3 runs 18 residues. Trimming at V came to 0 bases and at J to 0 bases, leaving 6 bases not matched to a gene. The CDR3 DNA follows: TGTGCCAGCAGCCAAGAGGAAAGGACAGGGGTTAGCAATCAGCCCCAGCATTTT. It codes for CASSQEERTGVSNQPQHF.

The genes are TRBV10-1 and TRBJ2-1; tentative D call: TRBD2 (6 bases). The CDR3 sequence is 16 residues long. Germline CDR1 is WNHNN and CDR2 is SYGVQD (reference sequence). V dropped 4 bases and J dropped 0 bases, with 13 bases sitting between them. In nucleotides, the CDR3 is TGCGCCAGCAGTGGTGGCGGGAAAAGCTCCTACAATGAGCAGTTCTTC. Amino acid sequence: CASSGGGKSSYNEQFF.

DNA of the CDR3: TGTGCCAGCAGCTCACAGGGGTTAGGCTACGAGCAGTACTTC. It is translated as CASSSQGLGYEQYF. The rearrangement joins TRBV6-5 to TRBJ2-7, with 7 bases fitting TRBD1. V gave up 6 bases and J gave up 3 bases; unmatched junction bases: 8. Germline CDR1 and CDR2: MNHEY and SVGAGI. This CDR3 comprises 14 residues.

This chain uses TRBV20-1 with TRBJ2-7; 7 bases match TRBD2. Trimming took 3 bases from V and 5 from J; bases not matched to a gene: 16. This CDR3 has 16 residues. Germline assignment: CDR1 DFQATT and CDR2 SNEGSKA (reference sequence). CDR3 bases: TGCAGTGCTAGTCCTTCGGCCGGGGAGGGCCGCAACGAGCAGTACTTC. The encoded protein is CSASPSAGEGRNEQYF.